A selection of T cell receptor beta chains follows, all from one sample in a study of vaccination and CD4 T cells after COVID-19. Antigens for these TCRs are unknown. TCRdb reprocessed the PCR reads with MiXCR, giving one entry per CDR3 protein. This sample yields several thousand distinct CDR3 sequences, of which 50% are seen a single time; approximately 30% belongs to the top ten. Sequenced: CD4+ T cells from blood, cultured in vitro. The receptors stem from a human donor in good health. The CDR3 runs from the conserved cysteine through the conserved F or W. The D gene is left open where the match is weak. The listing skips clone size in some rows; elsewhere it reads once, few, many or a size class.

-,TRBJ1-1,-,TRBV7-9,TGTGCCAGCAGTTCACAGGACACTGAAGCTTTCTTT,CASSSQDTEAFF
-,TRBJ2-5,-,TRBV7-3,TGTGCCAGCAGCTTAACCACGCTAGAGACCCAGTACTTC,CASSLTTLETQYF
-,TRBJ1-1,medium-sized,TRBV18,TGTGCCAGCTCATCGTACAGGGACCAGGGGGCTTTCTTT,CASSSYRDQGAFF
TRBD1,TRBJ1-1,-,TRBV6-1,TGTGCCAGCAGTCCTAATCCCGGGACAGGGGGCAATAGTGAAGCTTTCTTT,CASSPNPGTGGNSEAFF
-,TRBJ1-1,few,TRBV1,TGCACCAGCAGCAAAGACAGATCCACAACACGGGGAGGAGCTTTCTTT,CTSSKDRSTTRGGAFF
-,TRBJ1-1,few,TRBV6-1,TGTGCCAGCCGCAGGACAGCCGGCAGCACTGAAGCTTTCTTT,CASRRTAGSTEAFF
TRBD1,TRBJ2-1,-,TRBV9,TGTGCCAGCAGCCTGGGACAGTATCCGTTCGATGAGCAGTTCTTC,CASSLGQYPFDEQFF
-,TRBJ1-2,few,TRBV7-2,TGTGCCAGCAGCTACGACAGCAACTATGGCTACACCTTC,CASSYDSNYGYTF
TRBD2,TRBJ2-2,-,TRBV7-9,TGTGCCAGCAGCTCCGGGACTAGCACCGGGGAGCTGTTTTTT,CASSSGTSTGELFF
-,TRBJ2-5,-,TRBV19,TGTGCCAGTAGGGACAGCCGGCAAGAGACCCAGTACTTC,CASRDSRQETQYF
TRBD1,TRBJ2-7,-,TRBV6-1,TGTGCCAGCAAAAACAGGGGTTTCGACGAGCAGTACTTC,CASKNRGFDEQYF
TRBD2,TRBJ2-4,-,TRBV7-2,TGTGCCAGCAGCTTAGCGCGGGGGGAGCACATTCAGTACTTC,CASSLARGEHIQYF
-,TRBJ1-2,-,TRBV5-1,TGCGCCAGCAGCTTGGGCGAGTATAACTATGGCTACACCTTC,CASSLGEYNYGYTF
-,TRBJ2-7,-,TRBV18,TGTGCCAGCTCCGTAGATACCCCCCCATGGGACATCCCCTACGAGCAGTACTTC,CASSVDTPPWDIPYEQYF
-,TRBJ1-2,-,TRBV6-5,TGTGCCAGCAGTTACAGGGGGGGGTATGGCTACACCTTC,CASSYRGGYGYTF
-,TRBJ2-7,-,TRBV27,TGTGCCACCTCACCTCCCCACAGGTTGGGCTACGAGCAGTACTTC,CATSPPHRLGYEQYF
TRBD2,TRBJ2-3,-,TRBV6-4,TGTGCCAGCAGTGATCTAGCGGGGAGCACAGATACGCAGTATTTT,CASSDLAGSTDTQYF
-,TRBJ1-1,-,TRBV20-1,TGCAGTGCTAAAGTGGTAACAGGAGAAGCTTTCTTT,CSAKVVTGEAFF
TRBD1,TRBJ1-2,-,TRBV2,TGTGCCAGCAGATGGACAGGGGTGGATGGCTACACCTTC,CASRWTGVDGYTF
-,TRBJ2-3,-,TRBV20-1,TGCAGTGCTTTAAGGGGGTTTTGGGGCACAGATACGCAGTATTTT,CSALRGFWGTDTQYF
-,TRBJ2-2,-,TRBV20-1,TGCAGTGCCCAGGACCCCGGTATGGGGACCGGGGAGCTGTTTTTT,CSAQDPGMGTGELFF
-,TRBJ1-1,-,TRBV20-1,TGCAGTGCTAGTGGTGGAAGGGACACTGAAGCTTTCTTT,CSASGGRDTEAFF
-,TRBJ1-2,few,TRBV27,TGTGCCAGCAGCCCCAGGGTCAACTATGGCTACACCTTC,CASSPRVNYGYTF
-,TRBJ1-6,-,TRBV12-3/TRBV12-4,TGTGCCAGCAGTTTTGGGAACTCACCCCTCCACTTT,CASSFGNSPLHF
-,TRBJ1-1,few,TRBV27,TGTGCCAGCAGTTACCGGGACGGCTACACTGAAGCTTTCTTT,CASSYRDGYTEAFF
-,TRBJ1-2,few,TRBV7-9,TGTGCCAGCAGCCTTGACAACTATGGCTACACCTTC,CASSLDNYGYTF
TRBD2,TRBJ2-2,-,TRBV19,TGTGCCAGTAGACCGACTAGCGGGGTAATTACCGGGGAGCTGTTTTTT,CASRPTSGVITGELFF
-,TRBJ2-7,-,TRBV6-1,TGTGCCAGCGCTGAAGGATACTCCTACGAGCAGTACTTC,CASAEGYSYEQYF
TRBD1,TRBJ1-1,-,TRBV6-5,TGTGCCAGCAGTTTATCGGACAGGGGGCAAATGTATCGAGCTGAAGCTTTCTTT,CASSLSDRGQMYRAEAFF
-,TRBJ2-3,-,TRBV7-3,TGTGCCAGCAGCTCGAATTCACAGGGCCATACGCAGTATTTT,CASSSNSQGHTQYF
-,TRBJ1-1,-,TRBV7-9,TGTGCCAGCAGCTTAGCACAACGGCCAGTAATAACGGACACTGAAGCTTTCTTT,CASSLAQRPVITDTEAFF
TRBD1,TRBJ1-2,few,TRBV29-1,TGCAGCGTCAAAACAGGGGACTATGGCTACACCTTC,CSVKTGDYGYTF
-,TRBJ1-1,-,TRBV5-1,TGCGCCAGCAGCTTGGGCAGTTCGAACACTGAAGCTTTCTTT,CASSLGSSNTEAFF
-,TRBJ1-6,-,TRBV2,TGTGCCAGCAGCCCTGAGGGCAGGGTATGGTCACCCCTCCACTTT,CASSPEGRVWSPLHF
-,TRBJ1-4,-,TRBV7-9,TGTGCCAGCAGCTTAAGACGGGCGACGGGGGATGAAAAACTGTTTTTT,CASSLRRATGDEKLFF
TRBD2,TRBJ2-7,-,TRBV6-1,TGTGCCAGCAGTGAAGGCGGGGGGTTCGAGCAGTACTTC,CASSEGGGFEQYF
-,TRBJ1-5,-,TRBV28,TGTGCCAGCAGTCTGAATCAGCCCCAGCATTTT,CASSLNQPQHF
-,TRBJ2-7,-,TRBV27,TGTGCCAGCAGTCTAAACACTCCGGGACACTTTTCCTACGAGCAGTACTTC,CASSLNTPGHFSYEQYF
TRBD1,TRBJ1-3,-,TRBV6-1,TGTGCCAGCAGCCCGGGACAGGGAGAAGACACCATATATTTT,CASSPGQGEDTIYF
-,TRBJ2-3,-,TRBV5-4,TGTGCCAGCAGCTCTCCTCTAGGTACAGATACGCAGTATTTT,CASSSPLGTDTQYF
TRBD2,TRBJ2-3,once,TRBV20-1,TGCAGTGCTAGAGTCCCGAAGGGCGATAGCGGGGGAGATACGCAGTATTTT,CSARVPKGDSGGDTQYF
-,TRBJ2-2,-,TRBV9,TGTGCCAGCAGCGTACAAGGGGCCGGGGAGCTGTTTTTT,CASSVQGAGELFF
-,TRBJ2-3,-,TRBV7-9,TGTGCCAGCAGCCTCTGGGCATTCACAGATACGCAGTATTTT,CASSLWAFTDTQYF
-,TRBJ1-1,-,TRBV7-6,TGTGCCAGCAGCTTAGAATGGGGCGGTGAAGCTTTCTTT,CASSLEWGGEAFF
-,TRBJ1-5,-,TRBV25-1,TGTGCCAGCAGTGAATGGGGCAATCAGCCCCAGCATTTT,CASSEWGNQPQHF
TRBD1,TRBJ2-7,-,TRBV11-3,TGTGCCAGCAGCCCTGGACAGGGGGTGTCCTACGAGCAGTACTTC,CASSPGQGVSYEQYF
-,TRBJ2-3,few,TRBV24-1,TGTGCCACCAGCGGTCCTGGGGCGGGCACGCAGTATTTT,CATSGPGAGTQYF
-,TRBJ1-5,-,TRBV7-2,TGTGCCAGCAGCTTAGAAGGTACGCGGAGCAATCAGCCCCAGCATTTT,CASSLEGTRSNQPQHF
-,TRBJ1-1,-,TRBV2,TGTGCCAGCAGTGAGGCAGAAAACACTGAAGCTTTCTTT,CASSEAENTEAFF
TRBD1,TRBJ1-6,-,TRBV6-1,TGTGCCAGCCGGGACGGGACAGCGAATTCACCCCTCCACTTT,CASRDGTANSPLHF
-,TRBJ2-6,-,TRBV7-2,TGTGCCAGCAGCTTATATGGGTCTGGGGCCAACGTCCTGACTTTC,CASSLYGSGANVLTF
-,TRBJ1-2,-,TRBV12-3/TRBV12-4,TGTGCCAGCAGTACCCTAGGTGGGGGCAACTATGGCTACACCTTC,CASSTLGGGNYGYTF
TRBD1,TRBJ1-6,-,TRBV20-1,TGCAGTGCTCGCGAGGGGGCAGGATATTCACCCCTCCACTTT,CSAREGAGYSPLHF
TRBD1,TRBJ1-2,-,TRBV4-1,TGCGCCAGCAGCCAAGGGGGGACAGGGGAACTTGGCTACACCTTC,CASSQGGTGELGYTF
-,TRBJ2-1,large,TRBV7-2,TGTGCCAGCACCCCCGGGCCGGGGGCGGGGCAGTTCTTC,CASTPGPGAGQFF
-,TRBJ1-6,-,TRBV6-5,TGTGCCAGCAGTTACTCGATAGGGAGGGGGGTCAGCTCCTATAATTCACCCCTCCACTTT,CASSYSIGRGVSSYNSPLHF
TRBD1,TRBJ1-2,once,TRBV20-1,TGCAGTGCGGACAGGGGGAACTATGGCTACACCTTC,CSADRGNYGYTF
TRBD1,TRBJ2-3,-,TRBV19,TGTGCCAGTAGGTCGACAGGGGGGACAGATACGCAGTATTTT,CASRSTGGTDTQYF
TRBD2,TRBJ2-1,-,TRBV27,TGTGCCAGCAGTTTCTATGCCCCGGGACTAGCGGTCTCCTACAATGAGCAGTTCTTC,CASSFYAPGLAVSYNEQFF
-,TRBJ1-1,-,TRBV9,TGTGCCAGCAGCGCAGCCCCTTCCCCTAACACTGAAGCTTTCTTT,CASSAAPSPNTEAFF